The 25 T cell receptor beta chains listed next were all sequenced from one sample in a study of blood T cells in healthy people across ages. Sample-barcoded 5' priming and a J-beta primer mix drove a second PCR of roughly 6 to 12 cycles. TCRdb reanalysed the 5' RACE reads using MiXCR and keeps one entry per CDR3 protein. The sample holds hundreds of thousands of distinct CDR3 sequences, 25% seen once. These data were also filed under a second study, of T cells of mothers and their children.

The sample taken for sequencing was blood. Receptors originate from a boy aged 10-17 years in good health.

This chain uses TRBV29-1 with TRBJ2-5; the match to TRBD2 covers 9 bases. CDR1 and CDR2 (germline): SQVTM, ANQGSEA. This CDR3 has 14 residues. V shed 4 bases and J 3 bases; nucleotides not matched to a gene: 6. The CDR3 loop reads CSVGVAGVEETQYF. The CDR3 bases are TGCAGCGTTGGAGTAGCGGGAGTAGAAGAGACCCAGTACTTC.

The chain carries TRBV4-3 and TRBJ2-3, with 8 bases that match TRBD2. Germline CDR1 LGHNA, CDR2 YSLEER. The CDR3 loop spans 15 amino acids. The J segment lost 8 bases and the V segment lost 1 base, leaving 8 bases of the junction unmatched. CDR3 DNA sequence: TGCGCCAGCAGCCAAGGTTCTGGACTAGCTGGTACGCAGTATTTT. Translated: CASSQGSGLAGTQYF.

In this sample, this clonotype turned up a few times. The junction differs from germline at one of its ends, possibly a read error. This chain connects TRBV5-6 to TRBJ2-1, with 14 bases fitting TRBD2. CDR1 and CDR2 from the germline V gene are SGHDT and YYEEEE. The CDR3 sequence is 16 residues long. The CDR3 DNA sequence: TGTGCCAGCAGCTCGGGACTAGCGGGGGTCCTATACGAGCAGTGCTTC. Residues: CASSSGLAGVLYEQCF.

There are many counts of this clonotype. The genes are TRBV20-1 and TRBJ2-7; D is perhaps TRBD2 (6 bases). Trimming pared 5 bases from V and 6 bases from J, leaving 14 bases between. Germline V gene sequence: CDR1 DFQATT, CDR2 SNEGSKA (reference sequence). The CDR3 covers 12 residues. CDR3 nucleotides: TGCAGTGCTCGGAGACTAGAGTTCGAGCAGTACTTC. Amino acids: CSARRLEFEQYF.

Only a few counts were recorded for this clonotype. V gene TRBV19 combines with J gene TRBJ1-2; maybe TRBD1 (6 bases). Between the trimmed V and J ends, which lost 3 bases and 4 bases, there was a span of 9 bases. Germline CDR1 reads LNHDA; CDR2 reads SQIVND (reference sequence). There are 13 residues in the CDR3. The CDR3 DNA reads TGTGCCAGTAGTATTGGACAGACCTATGGCTACACCTTC. It specifies CASSIGQTYGYTF. The full variable domain, in which reference TRBV19 and TRBJ1-2 provide the parts outside the CDR3, is DGGITQSPKYLFRKEGQNVTLSCEQNLNHDAMYWYRQDPGQGLRLIYYSQIVNDFQKGDIAEGYSVSREKKESFPLTVTSAQKNPTAFYLCASSIGQTYGYTFGSGTRLTVV.

This chain joins TRBV7-9 and TRBJ2-2, with D unclear. Germline loops: CDR1 SEHNR, CDR2 FQNEAQ (reference sequence). CDR3 length: 15 residues. Trimming pared 7 bases from V and 2 bases from J, leaving 14 bases between. CDR3 region: CASTQGAINTGELFF. The CDR3 region has the DNA TGTGCCAGCACCCAAGGAGCTATTAACACCGGGGAGCTGTTTTTT.

This clonotype has only a few counts. The chain carries TRBV7-9 and TRBJ2-5; 7 nucleotides align to TRBD2. V shed 6 bases, J shed 6 bases, and the junction held 13 bases outside the gene matches. The CDR3 has 15 residues. In germline, CDR1 is SEHNR, CDR2 FQNEAQ (reference sequence). The CDR3 nucleotides are TGTGCCAGCAGTCTGAAGGGACTATACAAAAAGACCCAGTACTTC. This encodes CASSLKGLYKKTQYF. The variable domain in full, with the rest retrieved from reference TRBV7-9 and TRBJ2-5, is DTGVSQNPRHKITKRGQNVTFRCDPISEHNRLYWYRQTLGQGPEFLTYFQNEAQLEKSRLLSDRFSAERPKGSFSTLEIQRTEQGDSAMYLCASSLKGLYKKTQYFGPGTRLLVL.

This clonotype was seen only a few times. The chain uses TRBV6-5 and TRBJ2-5, with 8 nucleotides matching TRBD2. The J call is in doubt because the DNA end fits TRBJ2-7 better. The germline V gene has CDR1 MNHEY and CDR2 SVGAGI. CDR3 length: 15 residues. CDR3 residues: CASSFRLARDYEQYF. For the CDR3, the DNA is TGTGCCAGCAGTTTCCGACTAGCGAGGGACTACGAGCAGTACTTC.

A few counts support this clonotype. The chain combines TRBV14 with TRBJ2-1, with TRBD1 matching over 9 bases. Per germline, CDR1 SGHDN and CDR2 FVKESK. The CDR3 extends over 18 amino acids. Unmatched junction bases numbered 8, after V lost 2 bases and J lost 0 bases. The CDR3 sequence: CASSQRPGQGFSYNEQFF. The CDR3 coding sequence is TGTGCCAGCAGCCAACGACCGGGACAGGGATTCTCCTACAATGAGCAGTTCTTC.

This chain joins TRBV20-1 and TRBJ2-5; D remains unclear. TRBJ2-7 explains the end of the DNA better; the J call may be wrong. CDR3 size: 13 residues. Germline CDR1 DFQATT, CDR2 SNEGSKA (reference sequence). The CDR3 loop is CSAKALSSYEQYF. The CDR3 nucleotides are TGCAGTGCTAAAGCGCTGAGCTCCTACGAGCAGTACTTC.

This clonotype was seen a few times. Here the CDR3 reads CASRSEQGYLNEKLFF. The CDR3 coding sequence is TGTGCCAGCAGGTCGGAGCAGGGGTACCTGAATGAAAAACTGTTTTTT. The J gene is TRBJ1-4, the V gene TRBV6-5; D possibly corresponds to TRBD1 (6 bases). The CDR3 length is 16 residues. CDR1 is MNHEY, CDR2 SVGAGI, per germline. V was pared by 6 bases and J by 5 bases, with 19 bases between.

By share of the sample, this clonotype is medium-sized. This chain uses TRBV27 with TRBJ1-1, with TRBD1 as a possible D gene (5 bases). V gave up 6 bases and J gave up 4 bases, with 18 bases separating them. Germline V gene sequence: CDR1 MNHEY, CDR2 SMNVEV (reference sequence). CDR3 size: 15 residues. This CDR3 is CASRIMGGGGTEAFF. CDR3 DNA sequence: TGTGCCAGCAGAATTATGGGCGGGGGAGGCACTGAAGCTTTCTTT.

CDR3 nucleotide sequence: TGTGCCAGCAGCCCCGAATCCACAGGGGCCTACGAGCAGTACTTC. It translates to CASSPESTGAYEQYF. The rearrangement uses TRBV28 and TRBJ2-7, with 7 positions matching TRBD1. Losses at the gene ends were 6 bases for V and 2 bases for J; bases not matched to a gene: 10. The germline CDR1 and CDR2 sequences are MDHEN and SYDVKM. CDR3 length equals 15 residues.

The chain combines TRBV7-9 with TRBJ1-5, with D maybe TRBD1 (6 bases). Germline values: CDR1 SEHNR, CDR2 FQNEAQ (reference sequence). Trimming removed 5 bases at V and 6 bases at J, with 11 bases between. CDR3 size: 13 residues. This chain's CDR3 is CASSPGARQPQHF. CDR3 nucleotide sequence: TGTGCCAGCAGCCCAGGGGCGCGTCAGCCCCAGCATTTT.

The V gene is TRBV28, the J gene TRBJ2-7; no clear D. Germline V lookup: CDR1 MDHEN, CDR2 SYDVKM. The length of the CDR3 is 11 residues. Trimming removed 8 bases from V and 5 bases from J, with 10 bases in between. CDR3 amino acids: CASAVNDEQYF. CDR3 in DNA: TGTGCCAGCGCGGTTAATGACGAGCAGTACTTC.

The J gene is TRBJ2-3, the V gene TRBV7-3; D may be TRBD1 (6 bases). CDR3 length: 14 amino acids. Germline CDR1 reads SGHTA; CDR2 reads FQGTGA. V shed 6 bases and J shed 4 bases, with 14 bases lying between them. CDR3 residues: CASSSQGSADTQYF. In nucleotides, the CDR3 is TGTGCCAGCAGTAGCCAGGGGAGCGCAGATACGCAGTATTTT.

V and J are TRBV4-2 and TRBJ2-3; the D gene is possibly TRBD2 (6 bases). Trimming left V 0 bases short and J 1 base short, with 11 bases between. The CDR3 sequence is 16 residues long. CDR1 LGHNA and CDR2 YNFKEQ come from the germline V gene. Here the CDR3 DNA reads TGTGCCAGCAGCCAAGAGGGGATAGCGGGCACAGATACGCAGTATTTT. Protein sequence: CASSQEGIAGTDTQYF.

This clonotype has a handful of counts. The CDR3 protein is CASSPWVGAGLGNEQFF. DNA of the CDR3: TGTGCCAGCAGCCCGTGGGTTGGGGCGGGTCTCGGGAATGAGCAGTTCTTC. The J gene is TRBJ2-5, the V gene TRBV9, with D perhaps given as TRBD1 or TRBD2 (5 bases each). The DNA matches TRBJ2-1 better at its end, which makes the J call doubtful. CDR1 is SGDLS and CDR2 is YYNGEE in the germline V gene. The CDR3 extends over 17 amino acids.

The rearrangement joins TRBV14 to TRBJ1-2; D gene ambiguous. CDR1 is SGHDN and CDR2 is FVKESK in the germline V gene. The CDR3 spans 12 residues. Between the trimmed V and J ends, which lost 4 bases and 8 bases, there was a span of 11 bases. The CDR3 region is CASSPSTEGYTF. For the CDR3, the DNA is TGTGCCAGCAGCCCATCGACGGAGGGCTACACCTTC.

The chain uses TRBV5-1 and TRBJ2-5; weak D call: TRBD2 (7 bases). The CDR3 sequence is 15 residues long. V dropped 1 base and J dropped 0 bases, with 10 bases sitting between them. Germline V gene lookup returns CDR1 SGHRS and CDR2 YFSETQ. CDR3 in amino acids: CASSLLGGHQETQYF. The CDR3 DNA sequence: TGCGCCAGCAGCTTGTTGGGGGGGCACCAAGAGACCCAGTACTTC. Variable domain in full (rest from reference TRBV5-1 and TRBJ2-5): KAGVTQTPRYLIKTRGQQVTLSCSPISGHRSVSWYQQTPGQGLQFLFEYFSETQRNKGNFPGRFSGRQFSNSRSEMNVSTLELGDSALYLCASSLLGGHQETQYFGPGTRLLVL.

The J gene is TRBJ1-2, the V gene TRBV20-1; D remains unclear. Looked up from germline, CDR1 is DFQATT and CDR2 is SNEGSKA (reference sequence). Deletions cut 1 base from V and 5 bases from J, with 8 bases between. The CDR3 extends over 12 amino acids. The CDR3 reads CSARGQIYGYTF. CDR3 bases: TGCAGTGCTAGAGGGCAGATATATGGCTACACCTTC.

This clonotype was found a few times. The gene calls are TRBV7-9 and TRBJ2-3; possibly TRBD1 for D (5 bases). This CDR3 is 15 amino acids long. Germline V gene sequence: CDR1 SEHNR, CDR2 FQNEAQ (reference sequence). Trimming removed 2 bases from V and 4 bases from J, with 13 bases in between. CDR3 DNA sequence: TGTGCCAGCAGCTTATGGGGCGCCGAACCAGATACGCAGTATTTT. Its protein product is CASSLWGAEPDTQYF.

The rearrangement links TRBV24-1 to TRBJ2-5; no firm D call. The J call may be faulty, since TRBJ2-1 better matches the DNA end. This CDR3 has 13 amino acids. CDR1 is KGHDR, CDR2 SFDVKD, per germline. Here the CDR3 DNA reads TGTGCCACCAGTGACGCGCTGATGAATGAGCAGTTCTTC. Translating gives CATSDALMNEQFF.

The rearrangement uses TRBV25-1 and TRBJ1-6; D is perhaps TRBD1 (5 bases). V dropped 5 bases and J dropped 8 bases, with 16 bases sitting between them. Germline-derived CDR1 and CDR2 are MGHDK and SYGVNS. This CDR3 region has 15 residues. Written as DNA, the CDR3 is TGTGCCAGCAGTCCCCGCGGGGGGAATGATTCACCCCTCCACTTT. Its translation: CASSPRGGNDSPLHF.

The chain employs TRBV28 and TRBJ2-1; either TRBD1 or TRBD2 may fit D (6 bases each). V was clipped by 4 bases and J by 7 bases, with 17 bases between them. The CDR3 totals 15 residues. Germline CDR1 is MDHEN and CDR2 is SYDVKM. The CDR3 loop is CASSYSPGAQNEQFF. The CDR3 bases are TGTGCCAGCAGTTACTCACCGGGGGCGCAAAATGAGCAGTTCTTC.